These T cell receptor beta chains were read from a single sample in a study of cytomegalovirus exposure and HLA in healthy donors. TCRdb keeps only in-frame clones here, not all; method: immunoSEQ multiplex PCR. In all, the sample yields roughly 73,000 clones. The sample comprised PBMCs. The receptors come from a female donor in good health and CMV-seropositive. CDR3s include the opening cysteine and the closing phenylalanine or tryptophan. The order of the fields is V gene, J gene, D gene, CDR3 protein. A D gene is named only where the DNA matches it firmly.

TRBV15	TRBJ2-7	TRBD2	CATSTGTSSEQYF
TRBV27	TRBJ2-7	TRBD1	CASSSGQGGPYEQYF
TRBV5-6	TRBJ2-7	-	CASSLGAGYAYEQYF
TRBV30	-	-	CAWSATRGTTISYEQYF
TRBV4-2	TRBJ1-1	TRBD1	CASSQGRQGDEAFF
TRBV11-2	TRBJ2-7	TRBD1	CASSHGTGGTMGQYF
TRBV28	TRBJ2-7	-	CASSLWGAEQYF
TRBV7-7	TRBJ2-2	-	CASSPGGPNTGELFF
TRBV18	TRBJ1-1	TRBD1	CASTPGQDTEAFF
TRBV18	TRBJ1-1	TRBD1	CASSPPGTGGMNTEAFF
TRBV4-3	TRBJ1-1	-	CASSQAIGQINTEAFF
TRBV2	TRBJ2-7	TRBD2	CASSEAGPSGKNEQYF
TRBV2	TRBJ1-5	TRBD1	CASSLDRVGSNQPQHF
TRBV28	TRBJ1-2	-	CASSPRQQVYGYTF
TRBV5-5	TRBJ1-2	TRBD1	CASSPGTAPLEGYTF
TRBV9	TRBJ2-3	TRBD2	CASSVAGGGGADTQYF
TRBV9	TRBJ2-1	TRBD2	CASSERDEAGGNEQFF
TRBV6-5	TRBJ1-2	-	CASSYGGSLDYGYTF
TRBV7-8	TRBJ2-3	-	CASSTRTVLEADTQYF
TRBV6-1	TRBJ1-3	TRBD1	CASKVQGAAGNTIYF
TRBV5-1	TRBJ1-1	-	CASSFGGDTEAFF
TRBV6-8	TRBJ2-7	TRBD2	CASSYSGLADYEQYF
TRBV19	TRBJ2-1	TRBD2	CASSPGGGSYNEQFF
TRBV4-2	TRBJ1-2	-	CASSQDGTDAYGYTF
TRBV28	TRBJ2-3	-	CASLKPGADTQYF
TRBV7-2	TRBJ2-4	TRBD1	CASSMTGTGDIQYF
TRBV10-1	TRBJ1-2	-	CASGLPGVGYGYTF
TRBV7-2	TRBJ2-1	TRBD2	CASSLAASGGSFREQFF